The clone carrying this T cell receptor (beta chain) was found many times. Its specificity is unknown. This sample is part of a study of spatial heterogeneity in lung cancer. The time point is: sample taken at primary tumor resection. Material for sequencing was whole RNA from tumor, nontumor lung or frozen PBMC, left unsorted. Study results and limitations: In blood, ubiquitous expanded tumor TCRs appeared more at resection than follow-up.

The V end lost 1 base, the J end lost 4 bases, and 13 bases lay between the germline ends. The V gene's germline CDR1 is MGHDK and CDR2 SYGVNS. The CDR3 extends over 15 amino acids. MiXCR was run by TCRdb on the 5' RACE reads, yielding one entry per CDR3 protein. Of 30,000 to 45,000 distinct CDR3 sequences in the sample, roughly 8% were seen once. The receptor's source is a male donor with early-stage non-small cell lung cancer. The source material was PBMCs, sampled at surgery. J is TRBJ1-2 and V is TRBV25-1; TRBD1 is a possible D gene (6 bases). CDR3 protein: CASSELGAGLYGYTF. CDR3 bases: TGTGCCAGCAGTGAATTGGGGGCAGGGCTCTATGGCTACACCTTC.